The clone carrying this T cell receptor beta chain was recorded a few times. Antigen unknown. MiXCR, run by TCRdb on the RT-PCR reads, gives a single entry per CDR3 protein. The table includes hundreds of thousands of distinct CDR3 sequences, approximately 15% detected once. This sample stems from a study of response to subunit inactivated influenza vaccine. Overall study findings and caveats: Each seasonal influenza vaccination recruits few new T cells, the authors suggested.

The trim removed 4 bases at V and 2 bases at J, leaving 13 bases unmatched. Looked up from germline, CDR1 is SGHTA and CDR2 is FQGNSA. CDR3 length: 17 residues. The origin of this receptor is a middle-aged man who received an inactivated influenza vaccine. The input for sequencing was PBMCs from blood, taken roughly 15 days before vaccination. The chain recombines TRBV7-2 with TRBJ2-5, with 7 bases matching TRBD2. Written as DNA, the CDR3 is TGTGCCAGCAGCTCGCGGATGGGCGGGGGTGATCAAGAGACCCAGTACTTC. Translated, it gives CASSSRMGGGDQETQYF.